These T cell receptor beta chains were read from a single sample in a study of T cells in Graves' hyperthyroidism and ophthalmopathy. TCRdb recomputed calls from the multiplex PCR reads with MiXCR, one row per CDR3 protein. The table records about 58,000 distinct CDR3 sequences, roughly 50% of them present only once. The sequenced sample consisted of blood. The receptor set was obtained from a woman aged 25 to 39 with Graves' ophthalmopathy. Each CDR3 is given with its conserved first and last residue. The order of the fields is D gene, J gene, CDR3 length, V gene, clone size, CDR3 DNA, CDR3 protein. D genes are given only for firm matches. Some rows have no size entry. The others give once, few or many, or a class for an expanded clone.

TRBD1 | TRBJ2-7 | 15 | TRBV10-3 | medium-sized | TGTGCCATCAGGGGGACAGGGGGCATGACTTACGAGCAGTACTTC | CAIRGTGGMTYEQYF
TRBD1 | TRBJ2-3 | 17 | TRBV10-2 | many | TGCGCCAGCAGTGCATGGACAGGGGGACTCAGCACAGATACGCAGTATTTT | CASSAWTGGLSTDTQYF
. | TRBJ1-2 | 14 | TRBV28 | many | TGTGCCAGCAGGGGGAGGGGGGGCTACGATGGCTACACCTTC | CASRGRGGYDGYTF
. | TRBJ2-3 | 14 | TRBV29-1 | many | TGCAGCGTTGGGATACCGGCTAGCACAGATACGCAGTATTTT | CSVGIPASTDTQYF
. | TRBJ2-5 | 13 | TRBV7-7 | many | TGTGCTAGCAGCCAAACTAGTCGAGAGACCCAGTACTTC | CASSQTSRETQYF
TRBD1 | TRBJ2-3 | 15 | TRBV9 | once | TGTGCCAGCAGCGGAAGTAAGGGGGCGTTGGATACGCAGTATTTT | CASSGSKGALDTQYF
TRBD1 | TRBJ1-1 | 16 | TRBV24-1 | . | TGTGCCACCAGTGTCGGGAGACAGGGGCGCGACACTGAAGCTTTCTTT | CATSVGRQGRDTEAFF
TRBD2 | TRBJ2-1 | 16 | TRBV3-1 | . | TGTGCCAGCAGCCAAAGTTGGGGGGGAGGGGACAATGAGCAGTTCTTC | CASSQSWGGGDNEQFF
. | TRBJ2-5 | 13 | TRBV7-8 | . | TGTGCCAGCAGCTTAGAAGAGGGTATGCCCCAGTACTTC | CASSLEEGMPQYF
TRBD1 | TRBJ2-3 | 15 | TRBV7-2 | . | TGTGCCAGCAGCTTAGCACAGGGGAGCACAGATACGCAGTATTTT | CASSLAQGSTDTQYF
. | TRBJ2-1 | 16 | TRBV9 | many | TGTGCCAGCAGCGTAGCTGAGGGATGGGGATACAATGAGCAGTTCTTC | CASSVAEGWGYNEQFF
. | TRBJ2-5 | 14 | TRBV25-1 | . | TGTGCCAGCAGTGCTAGAGATCAGGGTTGGGCCCAGTACTTC | CASSARDQGWAQYF
. | TRBJ2-7 | 14 | TRBV28 | many | TGTGCCAGCACCCACCCCTCTACCCCCTACGAGCAGTACTTC | CASTHPSTPYEQYF
. | TRBJ2-7 | 12 | TRBV20-1 | . | TGCAGTGTCATAGGACTAATCTACGAGCAGTACTTC | CSVIGLIYEQYF
TRBD2 | TRBJ2-3 | 17 | TRBV4-1 | many | TGCGCCAGCAGCCAGGACCCGGGACTAGCGGGGGGAGATACGCAGTATTTT | CASSQDPGLAGGDTQYF
TRBD1 | TRBJ2-5 | 14 | TRBV3-1 | . | TGTGCCAGCAGCCGACCGGGACAGGGGGAGACCCAGTACTTC | CASSRPGQGETQYF
. | TRBJ1-1 | 15 | TRBV30 | once | TGTGCCTGGAATGCACAGAGGAGCATGAACACTGAAGCTTTCTTT | CAWNAQRSMNTEAFF
TRBD2 | TRBJ2-1 | 13 | TRBV20-1 | . | TGCAGTGCCGCACTAGCGGGAGCACATGAGCAGTTCTTC | CSAALAGAHEQFF
TRBD2 | TRBJ2-2 | 13 | TRBV7-3 | . | TGTGCCAGCGGCGGGAGGGGGTCCGGGGAGCTGTTTTTT | CASGGRGSGELFF
TRBD2 | TRBJ2-3 | 16 | TRBV12-3/TRBV12-4 | many | TGTGCCAGCAGTTTAGGGCTCGGGAGGGTCACAGATACGCAGTATTTT | CASSLGLGRVTDTQYF
. | TRBJ2-5 | 13 | TRBV5-6 | once | TGTGCCAACAGCAATGAGGTTCCCGAGACCCAATACTTC | CANSNEVPETQYF
. | TRBJ1-4 | 16 | TRBV2 | . | TGTGCCAGCAGTGAAAGCGGTACAGGGCAAGCTGGAAAACTGTTTTTT | CASSESGTGQAGKLFF
TRBD1 | TRBJ2-1 | 18 | TRBV24-1 | many | TGTGCCACCAGTGGTACAAGACCGGGACAGATCTCCTACAATGAGCAGTTCTTC | CATSGTRPGQISYNEQFF
TRBD1 | TRBJ1-5 | 13 | TRBV6-5 | . | TGTGCCAGCAGAGGACAGGGCCAAGAGACCCAGCATTTT | CASRGQGQETQHF
. | TRBJ2-2 | 14 | TRBV15 | . | TGTGCCATCAGTGGCTTCCAAAAAGCCGGGGAGCTGTTTTTT | CAISGFQKAGELFF
. | TRBJ2-5 | 14 | TRBV7-2 | . | TGTGCCAGCAGCTTAGGGGGGCTTCATGGGACCCAGTACTTC | CASSLGGLHGTQYF
TRBD1 | TRBJ2-1 | 14 | TRBV5-1 | . | TGCGCCAGCAGACAGGGGGCTGAGGCAGATACGCAGTTCTTC | CASRQGAEADTQFF
. | TRBJ2-7 | 13 | TRBV5-1 | . | TGCGCCAGCAGCAGCTCTGGGGCCAACGAGCAGTACTTC | CASSSSGANEQYF
. | TRBJ2-1 | 13 | TRBV3-1 | many | TGCGCCAGCAGCCAAGATCTGGCCAATGAGCAGTTCTTC | CASSQDLANEQFF
. | TRBJ1-3 | 14 | TRBV20-1 | many | TGCAGTGCTACCGACATCGACTCTGGAAACACCATATATTTT | CSATDIDSGNTIYF
. | TRBJ2-5 | 15 | TRBV7-4 | . | TGTGCCAGCAGCCCCCGGGGCCGTGACCAAGAGACCCAGTACTTC | CASSPRGRDQETQYF
. | TRBJ1-4 | 13 | TRBV28 | few | TGTGCCAGCAGTTTGCCAGAGGATGAAAAACTGTTTTTT | CASSLPEDEKLFF
. | TRBJ1-5 | 15 | TRBV20-1 | many | TGCAGTGCTGGCCTTGTCGGGGTCAGCAATCAGCCCCAGCATTTT | CSAGLVGVSNQPQHF
. | TRBJ2-2 | 18 | TRBV9 | . | . | CASQPGGANVLTFGELFF
. | TRBJ2-1 | 15 | TRBV12-3/TRBV12-4 | many | TGTGCCAGCAGTCCAACGGAGAGCTCCTACAATGAGCAGTTCTTC | CASSPTESSYNEQFF
. | TRBJ1-6 | 13 | TRBV29-1 | medium-sized | TGCAACGTTGAAGATGATCCGAATTCACCCCTCCACTTT | CNVEDDPNSPLHF
TRBD2 | TRBJ2-2 | 17 | TRBV5-1 | once | TGCGCCAGCAGCTTTCAAGGACTAGCGGATTACACCGGGGAGCTGTTTTTT | CASSFQGLADYTGELFF
. | TRBJ1-3 | 16 | TRBV6-5 | . | TGTGCCAGCAGTTACCCCGGGACTAGCGCTGGAAACACCATATATTTT | CASSYPGTSAGNTIYF
TRBD1 | TRBJ1-6 | 14 | TRBV30 | . | TGTGCCTGGAGTCCGGGACAGAATAATTCACCCCTCCACTTT | CAWSPGQNNSPLHF
TRBD1 | TRBJ1-1 | 15 | TRBV28 | many | TGTGCCAGCAGTTTCCGGACAGGGGGCGTCACTGAAGCTTTCTTT | CASSFRTGGVTEAFF
. | TRBJ1-2 | 12 | TRBV10-3 | . | TGTGCCATCAGTGAAGGGGGGACTGGAAACACCTTC | CAISEGGTGNTF
. | TRBJ2-2 | 13 | TRBV20-1 | once | TGCAGTGCTAGAGATGCAGGGACAGGGGAGCTGTTTTTT | CSARDAGTGELFF
. | TRBJ1-5 | 14 | TRBV20-1 | . | TGCAGTGCTAGAGGGGGGGCGCGAAATCAGCCCCAGCATTTT | CSARGGARNQPQHF
. | TRBJ2-7 | 14 | TRBV6-6 | many | TGTGCCAGCAGTGCGGGGCTTAGCGCCTACGAGCAGTACTTC | CASSAGLSAYEQYF
. | TRBJ2-2 | 12 | TRBV20-1 | many | TGCAGTGCTCATCGGGGAGCCGGGGAGCTGTTTTTT | CSAHRGAGELFF
TRBD2 | TRBJ2-7 | 14 | TRBV6-1 | many | TGTGCCAGCAGAACTGGCGGGGGCTCCTACGAGCAGTACTTC | CASRTGGGSYEQYF
. | TRBJ1-1 | 18 | TRBV7-9 | . | TGTGCCAGCAGCTTAGAGGGTACTACGAGGGCTGGAAACACTGAAGCTTTCTTT | CASSLEGTTRAGNTEAFF
. | TRBJ2-7 | 13 | TRBV7-3 | . | TGTGCCAGCGGCTTATACGCTAACTACGATCAGTACTTC | CASGLYANYDQYF
. | TRBJ2-1 | 14 | TRBV24-1 | medium-sized | TGTGCCACCAGTCGCGGTAGCTCCTACAATGAGCAGTTCTTC | CATSRGSSYNEQFF
TRBD1 | TRBJ2-3 | 16 | TRBV9 | . | TGTGCCAGCAGCGACGGGACAGGGGGGTTCACAGATACGCAGTATTTT | CASSDGTGGFTDTQYF
. | TRBJ1-4 | 14 | TRBV20-1 | many | TGCAGTGCTAGACGTGGGACGACCCGAGAAAAACTGTTTTTT | CSARRGTTREKLFF
TRBD1 | TRBJ1-6 | 13 | TRBV6-1 | . | TGTGCCAGCAGTGGACAGGGGAATTCACCCCTCCACTTT | CASSGQGNSPLHF
. | TRBJ1-5 | 13 | TRBV12-3/TRBV12-4 | . | TGTGCCAGCAGTAAAGGTAGAGGACAGCCCCAGCATTTT | CASSKGRGQPQHF
. | TRBJ2-7 | 13 | TRBV10-2 | medium-sized | TGCGCCAGCAGGGGCACTGATGCCTACGAGCAGTACTTC | CASRGTDAYEQYF
. | TRBJ2-1 | 13 | TRBV5-1 | many | TGCGCCAGCAGCTTGGCGCCTAACAATGAGCAGTTCTTC | CASSLAPNNEQFF
TRBD2 | TRBJ2-3 | 15 | TRBV7-9 | . | TGTGCCAGCAGCGGTACTAGCGGGAGGTTCAGTGAGCAGTATTTT | CASSGTSGRFSEQYF
TRBD1 | TRBJ2-7 | 14 | TRBV28 | many | TGTGCCAGCAGTTTCCCTAGGGACAGTGGCGAGCAGTACTTC | CASSFPRDSGEQYF
TRBD1 | TRBJ1-5 | 15 | TRBV7-9 | . | TGTGCCAGCGGCTTGTCAGGACAGGGGGCTCAGCCCCAGCATTTC | CASGLSGQGAQPQHF